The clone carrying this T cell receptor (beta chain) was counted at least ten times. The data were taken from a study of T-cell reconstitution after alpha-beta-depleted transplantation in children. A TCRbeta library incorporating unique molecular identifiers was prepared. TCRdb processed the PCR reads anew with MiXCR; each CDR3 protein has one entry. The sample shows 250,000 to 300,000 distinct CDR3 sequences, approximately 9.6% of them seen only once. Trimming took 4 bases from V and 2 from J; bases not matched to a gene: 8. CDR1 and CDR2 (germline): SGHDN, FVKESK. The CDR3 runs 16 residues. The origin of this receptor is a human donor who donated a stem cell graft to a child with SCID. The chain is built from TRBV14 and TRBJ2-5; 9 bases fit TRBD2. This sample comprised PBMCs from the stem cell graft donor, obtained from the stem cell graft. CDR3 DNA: TGTGCCAGCAGCCCCCTAGCGGGGCTGAATCAAGAGACCCAGTACTTC. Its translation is CASSPLAGLNQETQYF.